The 10 T cell receptor beta chains below all came from one sample that was sequenced in a study of T cell repertoires in cytomegalovirus infection. Each CDR3 protein gets one entry after TCRdb re-called the reads with MiXCR. The sample includes roughly 760,000 distinct CDR3 sequences, about 40% of them seen just once. Sequenced sample: PBMCs. The receptors derive from a human donor in good health (CMV status not recorded). Some clones in this sample may be carry-over from other donors' samples.

The V gene is TRBV11-2, the J gene TRBJ2-7; weak D call: TRBD1 (6 bases). This CDR3 comprises 14 residues. V dropped 5 bases and J dropped 2 bases, with 13 bases sitting between them. Germline CDR1 SGHAT, CDR2 FQNNGV. CDR3 DNA sequence: TGTGCCAGCAGCCTGCGGACAGTACCCTACGAGCAGTACTTC. Its translation is CASSLRTVPYEQYF. Full variable domain (outside the CDR3, taken from reference TRBV11-2 and TRBJ2-7): EAGVAQSPRYKIIEKRQSVAFWCNPISGHATLYWYQQILGQGPKLLIQFQNNGVVDDSQLPKDRFSAERLKGVDSTLKIQPAKLEDSAVYLCASSLRTVPYEQYFGPGTRLTVT.

A few counts support this clonotype. The V gene is TRBV5-4, the J gene TRBJ1-1; 8 bases are a match to TRBD1. The CDR3 is made up of 15 amino acids. CDR1 and CDR2 (germline): SGHNT, YYREEE (reference sequence). The J segment lost 4 bases and the V segment lost 2 bases, leaving 7 bases of the junction unmatched. DNA of the CDR3: TGTGCCAGCAGCTTCGACAGGGGTGGGGCCACTGAAGCTTTCTTT. Amino acid sequence: CASSFDRGGATEAFF.

This chain joins TRBV4-1 and TRBJ2-1, with 12 positions matching TRBD2. CDR3 size: 16 residues. After removal of 4 bases from V and 3 bases from J, the junction contained 4 bases not matched to a gene. The germline V gene encodes CDR1 MGHRA and CDR2 YSYEKL. The CDR3 DNA sequence: TGCGCCAGCAGCCCGACGGGACTAGCGGGCTACAATGAGCAGTTCTTC. Translation: CASSPTGLAGYNEQFF.

In the case of this clonotype: One junction end does not reproduce the germline sequence, and a read error may be involved. The chain couples TRBV27 to TRBJ1-2; D uncertain. The CDR3 loop spans 17 amino acids. Per germline, CDR1 MNHEY and CDR2 SMNVEV (reference sequence). In nucleotides, the CDR3 is TGTGCCAGCAGGGGCGAGTTGAGGAATAGATATTACTATGGCTACCCCTTC. Its translation: CASRGELRNRYYYGYPF.

This clonotype was seen a few times. The rearrangement links TRBV6-6 to TRBJ1-5; weak D call: TRBD1 (6 bases). The length of the CDR3 is 13 residues. V shed 5 bases and J shed 11 bases, with 16 bases lying between them. Germline assignment: CDR1 MNHNY and CDR2 SVGAGI (reference sequence). The CDR3 nucleotides read TGTGCCAGCAGTCTGGCCGGGACAAAGTCCCAGCATTTT. Amino acid sequence: CASSLAGTKSQHF.

The chain uses TRBV19 and TRBJ1-6, with D perhaps matching TRBD1 (5 bases). V dropped 5 bases and J dropped 8 bases, with 10 bases sitting between them. CDR1 LNHDA and CDR2 SQIVND come from the germline V gene (reference sequence). This CDR3 region has 13 residues. CDR3 sequence: CASSLTEDSPLHF. DNA for the CDR3: TGTGCCAGTAGTCTGACAGAGGATTCACCCCTCCACTTT.

The chain joins TRBV3-1 to TRBJ2-5; no clear D gene. V was clipped by 1 base and J by 7 bases, with 10 bases between them. This CDR3 spans 13 amino acids. CDR1 and CDR2 (germline): LGHDT, YNNKEL (reference sequence). The CDR3 region has the DNA TGTGCCAGCAGCCAAGGAAGTGGCGCGACCCAGTACTTC. Translation: CASSQGSGATQYF.

V is TRBV27 and J is TRBJ1-1; no definite D call. The V end was cut by 5 bases, the J end by 0 bases, with 16 bases between. Germline V CDR1 and CDR2: MNHEY, SMNVEV (reference sequence). The CDR3 totals 16 residues. For the CDR3, the DNA is TGTGCCAGCAGTAATACTCTCCGGGGATTGAACACTGAAGCTTTCTTT. The encoded protein is CASSNTLRGLNTEAFF.

The chain employs TRBV6-8 and TRBJ2-5; D is ambiguous. The length of the CDR3 is 10 residues. Germline assignment: CDR1 MNHGY and CDR2 SAAAGT. V lost 10 bases to trimming and J lost 5 bases, with 8 bases between them. CDR3 loop: CATFGETQYF. CDR3 coding DNA: TGTGCCACTTTCGGGGAGACCCAGTACTTC.

With respect to this clonotype: The conserved final phenylalanine or tryptophan is absent from the CDR3, which likely points to a read error. The chain combines TRBV7-9 with TRBJ2-5, with D possibly being TRBD1 (6 bases). Germline-derived CDR1 and CDR2 are SEHNR and FQNEAQ (reference sequence). Trimming removed 5 bases at V and 0 bases at J, with 16 bases between. The CDR3 length is 16 residues. CDR3 in amino acids: CASSPTRDTDQETQYC. In DNA form, the CDR3 reads TGTGCCAGCAGCCCCACCCGGGACACAGACCAAGAGACCCAGTACTGC.